Included here is one TCR beta chain sequence, with context. The antigen remains unidentified. The entry originates in a study of T cell repertoires in cytomegalovirus infection. TCRdb re-called the reads with MiXCR, one entry per CDR3 protein. The table lists around 710,000 distinct CDR3 sequences, around 29% of them singletons. Sequencing used cultured CD8+ T cells from PBMCs, obtained from culture after CMV antigen stimulation. This sequence originates from a human donor in good health (CMV status not recorded). Some clones in this sample may be carry-over from other donors' samples.

The CDR3 protein is CASSPGQGASAGYGYTF. The DNA for the CDR3 is TGTGCCAGCAGCCCCGGACAGGGGGCCTCGGCAGGCTATGGCTACACCTTC. The gene calls are TRBV7-6 and TRBJ1-2; 11 nucleotides match TRBD1. Trimming cost V 5 bases and J 4 bases; bases outside gene matches: 12. Germline V gene sequence: CDR1 SGHVS, CDR2 FNYEAQ. CDR3 length: 17 residues.